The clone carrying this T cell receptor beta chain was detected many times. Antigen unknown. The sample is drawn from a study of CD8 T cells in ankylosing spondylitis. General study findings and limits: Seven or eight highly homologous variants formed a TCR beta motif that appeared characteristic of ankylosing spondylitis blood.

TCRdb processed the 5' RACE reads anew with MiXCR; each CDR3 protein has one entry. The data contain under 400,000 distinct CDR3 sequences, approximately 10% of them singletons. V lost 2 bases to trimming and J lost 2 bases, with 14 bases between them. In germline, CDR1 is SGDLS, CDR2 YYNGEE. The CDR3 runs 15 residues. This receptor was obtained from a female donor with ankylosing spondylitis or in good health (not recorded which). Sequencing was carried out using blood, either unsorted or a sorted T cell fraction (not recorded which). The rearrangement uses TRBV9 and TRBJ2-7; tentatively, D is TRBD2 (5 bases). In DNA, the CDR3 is TGTGCCAGCAGCGTGGATACTCGGGGAACCTACGAGCAGTACTTC. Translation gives CASSVDTRGTYEQYF.